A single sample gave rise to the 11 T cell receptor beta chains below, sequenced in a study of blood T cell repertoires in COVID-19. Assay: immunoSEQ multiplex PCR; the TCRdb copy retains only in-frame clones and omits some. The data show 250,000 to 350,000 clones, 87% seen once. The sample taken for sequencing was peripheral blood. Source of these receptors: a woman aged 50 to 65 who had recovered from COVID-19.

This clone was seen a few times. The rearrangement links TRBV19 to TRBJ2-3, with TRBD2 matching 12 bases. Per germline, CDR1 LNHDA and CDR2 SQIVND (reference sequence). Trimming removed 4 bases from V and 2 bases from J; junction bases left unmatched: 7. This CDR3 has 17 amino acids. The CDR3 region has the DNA TGTGCCAGTAGTACCCGGACTAGCGGGGACCTCACAGATACGCAGTATTTT. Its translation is CASSTRTSGDLTDTQYF.

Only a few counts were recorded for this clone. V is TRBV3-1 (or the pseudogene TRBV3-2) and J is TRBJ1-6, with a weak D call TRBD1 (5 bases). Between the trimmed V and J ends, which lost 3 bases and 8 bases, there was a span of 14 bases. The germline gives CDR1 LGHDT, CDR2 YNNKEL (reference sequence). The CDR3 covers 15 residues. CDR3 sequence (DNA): TGTGCCAGCAGCCAGGGTTTTTCGGGGGATTCACCCCTCCACTTT. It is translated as CASSQGFSGDSPLHF.

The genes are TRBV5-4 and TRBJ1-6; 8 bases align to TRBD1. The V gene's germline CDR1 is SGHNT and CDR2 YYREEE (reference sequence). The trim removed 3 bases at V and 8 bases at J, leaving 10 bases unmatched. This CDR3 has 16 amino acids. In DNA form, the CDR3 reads TGTGCCAGCAGCTCGAAGACGGACAGGGCCTATTCACCCCTCCACTTT. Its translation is CASSSKTDRAYSPLHF. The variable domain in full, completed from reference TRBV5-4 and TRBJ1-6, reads ETGVTQSPTHLIKTRGQQVTLRCSSQSGHNTVSWYQQALGQGPQFIFQYYREEENGRGNFPPRFSGLQFPNYSSELNVNALELDDSALYLCASSSKTDRAYSPLHFGNGTRLTVT.

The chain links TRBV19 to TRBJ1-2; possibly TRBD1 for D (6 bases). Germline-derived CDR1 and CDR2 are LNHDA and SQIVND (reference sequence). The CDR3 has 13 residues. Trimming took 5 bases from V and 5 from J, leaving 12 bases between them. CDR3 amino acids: CASSPGQTYGYTF. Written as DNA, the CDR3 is TGTGCCAGTAGTCCCGGACAGACGTATGGCTACACCTTC.

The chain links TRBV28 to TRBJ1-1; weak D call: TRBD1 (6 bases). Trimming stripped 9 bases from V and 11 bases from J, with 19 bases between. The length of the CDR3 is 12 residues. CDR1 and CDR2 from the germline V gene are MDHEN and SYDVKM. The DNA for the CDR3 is TGTGCCAGTTTTACAGGGTCGTCTGGGGCTTTCTTT. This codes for CASFTGSSGAFF.

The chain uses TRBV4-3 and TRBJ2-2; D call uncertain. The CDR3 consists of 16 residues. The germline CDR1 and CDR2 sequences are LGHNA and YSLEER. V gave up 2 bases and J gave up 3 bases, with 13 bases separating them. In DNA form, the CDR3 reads TGCGCCAGCAGCCAACGCCTAGGCCACGACACCGGGGAGCTGTTTTTT. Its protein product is CASSQRLGHDTGELFF.

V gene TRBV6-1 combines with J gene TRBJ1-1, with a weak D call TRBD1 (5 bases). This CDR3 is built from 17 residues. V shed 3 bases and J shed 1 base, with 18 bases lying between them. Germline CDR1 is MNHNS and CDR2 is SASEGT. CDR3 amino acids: CASSESGGVNPNTEAFF. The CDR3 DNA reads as TGTGCCAGCAGTGAGTCGGGGGGTGTAAATCCGAACACTGAAGCTTTCTTT.

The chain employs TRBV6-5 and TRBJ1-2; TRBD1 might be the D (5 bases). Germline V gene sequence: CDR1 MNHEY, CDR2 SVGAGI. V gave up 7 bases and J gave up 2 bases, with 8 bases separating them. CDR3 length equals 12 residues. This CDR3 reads CASTSGNYGYTF. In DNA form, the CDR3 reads TGTGCCAGCACCTCAGGGAACTATGGCTACACCTTC.

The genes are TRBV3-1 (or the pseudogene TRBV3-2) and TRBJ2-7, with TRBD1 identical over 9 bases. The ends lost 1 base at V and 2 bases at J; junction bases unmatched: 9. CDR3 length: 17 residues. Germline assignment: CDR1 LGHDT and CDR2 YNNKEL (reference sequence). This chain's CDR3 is CASSQVSSGTGTYEQYF. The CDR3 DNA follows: TGTGCCAGCAGCCAAGTTTCGTCGGGGACAGGGACCTACGAGCAGTACTTC.

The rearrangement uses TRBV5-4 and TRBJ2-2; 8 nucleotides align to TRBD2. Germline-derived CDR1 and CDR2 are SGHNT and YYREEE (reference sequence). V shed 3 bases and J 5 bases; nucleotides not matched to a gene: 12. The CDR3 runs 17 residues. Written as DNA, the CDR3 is TGTGCCAGCAGCTGGGGGGCGGGACTAGTACAAACCGGGGAGCTGTTTTTT. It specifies CASSWGAGLVQTGELFF.

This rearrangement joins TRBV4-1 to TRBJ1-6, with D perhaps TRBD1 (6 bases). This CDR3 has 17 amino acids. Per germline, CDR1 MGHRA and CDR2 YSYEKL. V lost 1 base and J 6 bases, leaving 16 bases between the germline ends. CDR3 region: CASSQGPQGHRNSPLHF. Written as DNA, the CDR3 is TGCGCCAGCAGCCAAGGACCACAGGGTCATCGTAATTCACCCCTCCACTTT.